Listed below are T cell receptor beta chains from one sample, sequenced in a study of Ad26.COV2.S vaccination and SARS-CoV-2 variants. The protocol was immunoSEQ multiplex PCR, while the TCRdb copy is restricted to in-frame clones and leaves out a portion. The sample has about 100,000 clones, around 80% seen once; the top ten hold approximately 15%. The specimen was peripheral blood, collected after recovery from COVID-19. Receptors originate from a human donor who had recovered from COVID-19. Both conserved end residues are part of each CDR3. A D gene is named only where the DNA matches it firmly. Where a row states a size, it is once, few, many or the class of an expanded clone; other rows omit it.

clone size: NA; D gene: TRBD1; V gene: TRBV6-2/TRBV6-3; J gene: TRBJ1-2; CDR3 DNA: TGTGCCAGCAGTTACTCCCCACAGGGGGGGGCCTATGGCTACACCTTC; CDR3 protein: CASSYSPQGGAYGYTF
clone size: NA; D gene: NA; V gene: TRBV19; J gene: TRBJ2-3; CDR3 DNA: TGTGCCAGTAGTCCCCTAAGGGGGTCTGCCGATACGCAGTATTTT; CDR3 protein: CASSPLRGSADTQYF
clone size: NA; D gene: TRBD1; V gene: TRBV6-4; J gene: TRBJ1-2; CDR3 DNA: TGTGCCAGCAGTGACTCAGGGACAGGGTCCTATGGCTACACCTTC; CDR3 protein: CASSDSGTGSYGYTF
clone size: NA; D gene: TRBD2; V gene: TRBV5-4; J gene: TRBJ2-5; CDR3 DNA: TGTGCCAGCAGCTCCTCTAGCGGGGGACAAGAGACCCAGTACTTC; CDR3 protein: CASSSSSGGQETQYF
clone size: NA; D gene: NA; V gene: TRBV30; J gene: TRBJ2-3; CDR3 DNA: TGTGCCTGGAGTGCGGGGGGCACAGATACGCAGTATTTT; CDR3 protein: CAWSAGGTDTQYF
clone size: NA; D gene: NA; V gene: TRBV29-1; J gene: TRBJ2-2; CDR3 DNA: TGCAGCGTTGGGGCTAGGTACACCGGGGAGCTGTTTTTT; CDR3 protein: CSVGARYTGELFF
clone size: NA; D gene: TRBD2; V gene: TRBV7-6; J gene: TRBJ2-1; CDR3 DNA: TGTGCCAGCAGCCCTGTGGGGGCTAGCGGGGGGGCTTGGTCCTACAATGAGCAGTTCTTC; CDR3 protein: CASSPVGASGGAWSYNEQFF
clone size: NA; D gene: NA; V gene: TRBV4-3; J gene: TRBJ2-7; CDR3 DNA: TGCGCCAGCAGCCAAGAGTCGGCAGGGACCGAGCAGTACTTC; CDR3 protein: CASSQESAGTEQYF
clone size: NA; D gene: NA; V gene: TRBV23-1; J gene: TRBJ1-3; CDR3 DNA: TGCGCCAGCAGTCTGTTGAGCTCTGGAAACACCATATATTTT; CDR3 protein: CASSLLSSGNTIYF
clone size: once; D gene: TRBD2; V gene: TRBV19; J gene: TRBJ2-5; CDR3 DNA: TGTGCCAGTAGTGGACTAGCGGGGGGCCAAGAGACCCAGTACTTC; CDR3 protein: CASSGLAGGQETQYF
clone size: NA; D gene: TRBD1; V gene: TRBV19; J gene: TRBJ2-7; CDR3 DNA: TGTGCCAGTAGCCGACAGGGGCCCTACGAGCAGTACTTC; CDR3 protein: CASSRQGPYEQYF
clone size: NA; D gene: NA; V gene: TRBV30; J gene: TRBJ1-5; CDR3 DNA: TGTGCCTGGGCCAGACAGGGCAATCAGCCCCAGCATTTT; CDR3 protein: CAWARQGNQPQHF
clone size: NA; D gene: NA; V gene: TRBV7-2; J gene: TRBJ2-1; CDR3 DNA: TGTGCCAGCAGCTTAGGTCCAGACAGGATAGCCTACAATGAGCAGTTCTTC; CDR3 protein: CASSLGPDRIAYNEQFF
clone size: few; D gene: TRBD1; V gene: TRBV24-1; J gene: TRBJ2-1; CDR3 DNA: TGTGCCACGCAGGGGGCTTGGGGGGATGAGCAGTTCTTC; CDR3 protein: CATQGAWGDEQFF
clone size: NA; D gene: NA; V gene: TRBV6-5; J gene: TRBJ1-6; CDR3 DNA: TGTGCCAGCAGTTACGAGGGTTATAATTCACCCCTCCACTTT; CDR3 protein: CASSYEGYNSPLHF
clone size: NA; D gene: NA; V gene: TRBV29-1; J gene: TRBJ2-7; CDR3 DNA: TGCAGCGGAGGGGTGACCCCCTACGAGCAGTACTTC; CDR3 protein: CSGGVTPYEQYF
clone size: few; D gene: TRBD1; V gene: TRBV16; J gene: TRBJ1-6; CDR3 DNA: TGTGCCAGCAGCCGACACCGTTCCAGGGGGCAGGTCTATAATTCACCCCTCCACTTT; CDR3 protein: CASSRHRSRGQVYNSPLHF
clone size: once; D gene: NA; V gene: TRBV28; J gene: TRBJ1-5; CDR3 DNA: TGTGCCAGCAGCTACTATAGCAATCAGCCCCAGCATTTT; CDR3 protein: CASSYYSNQPQHF
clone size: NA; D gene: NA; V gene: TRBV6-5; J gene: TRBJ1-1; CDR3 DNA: TGTGCCAGCAGTTACGGGACCGTGAACACTGAAGCTTTCTTT; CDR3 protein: CASSYGTVNTEAFF
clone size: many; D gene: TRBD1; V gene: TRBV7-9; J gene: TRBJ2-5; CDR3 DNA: TGTGCCAGCAGACAAGGGACAGTCCCCCAAGAGACCCAGTACTTC; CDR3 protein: CASRQGTVPQETQYF
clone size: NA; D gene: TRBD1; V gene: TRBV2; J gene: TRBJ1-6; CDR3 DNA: TGTGCCAGACAGGGGGAGACCTATAATTCACCCCTCCACTTT; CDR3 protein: CARQGETYNSPLHF
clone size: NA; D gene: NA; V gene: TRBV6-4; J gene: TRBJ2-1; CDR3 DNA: TGTGCCAGCAGTGAAGAACAGGGACACTACAATGAGCAGTTCTTC; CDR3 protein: CASSEEQGHYNEQFF
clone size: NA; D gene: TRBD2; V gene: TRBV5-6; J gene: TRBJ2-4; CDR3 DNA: TGTGCCAGCAGCTCAACCACGGGACTAGCGGGGGGGCAAAACATTCAGTACTTC; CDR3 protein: CASSSTTGLAGGQNIQYF